The rows below give T cell receptor beta chains drawn from one sample of a study of T-cell memory formation after mild COVID-19. MiXCR, applied by TCRdb to the 5' RACE reads, yields one record per CDR3 protein. The sample lists 150,000 to 200,000 distinct CDR3 sequences, under 14% occurring once. The sequenced material came from PBMCs or a T cell subset sorted from them (not recorded which). These receptor sequences come from a man younger than 30 who had mild COVID-19 (a few samples of this study predate the infection). Cell type and time point are not known. The CDR3 runs from the conserved cysteine through the conserved F or W.

TRBV4-2 | CASSQESRGWYSPLHF
TRBV11-1 | CASSLGGQLNYGYTF
TRBV20-1 | CSARDVGHPSNQPQHF
TRBV4-1 | CASSQARLGAGNSPLHF
TRBV28 | CASSLLGQPNQPQHF
TRBV4-3 | CASSLDKSSGNTIYF
TRBV10-3 | CAISGNSGSPTDTQYF
TRBV7-9 | CASSPEYTEAFF
TRBV5-1 | CASSLDGGNQPQHF
TRBV4-2 | CASSQESQGGDGYTF
TRBV15 | CATSREQGGTGELFF
TRBV12-3/TRBV12-4 | CASSSRVAYEQYF
TRBV12-3/TRBV12-4 | CASSLSGGYNEQFF
TRBV6-5 | CASSSLTGGSDRGQPQHF
TRBV7-8 | CASSSMNSNEQFF
TRBV5-1 | CASSLEQGNEQFF
TRBV12-3/TRBV12-4 | CASSPDRIDTQYF
TRBV7-2 | CASTPSGLRGQPQHF
TRBV25-1 | CASSARNRDYEQYF
TRBV12-3/TRBV12-4 | CASSREETQYF
TRBV4-2 | CASSQDPRGGPRNEQFF
TRBV9 | CASSEKAGALPKYNEQFF
TRBV5-1 | CASSFTSAQETQYF
TRBV6-2/TRBV6-3 | CATNSRTGQETQYF
TRBV7-2 | CASSTRGQGHGELFF
TRBV7-3 | CASSTHPGTTTDTQYF
TRBV5-1 | CASSREVRGETQYF
TRBV12-3/TRBV12-4 | CASSLAQAGVSTDTQYF